What follows are 6 T cell receptor beta chains derived from one specimen sequenced in a study of T cell responses to AZD1222 COVID-19 vaccine. The method was immunoSEQ multiplex PCR; TCRdb's version includes in-frame clones alone and lacks a portion of them. The sample contains some 150,000 clones, approximately 92% of which appear only once. Sequences were derived from peripheral blood, sampled on day 0 of AZD1222 vaccination. The receptors were sampled from an adult in good health.

The chain combines TRBV7-8 with TRBJ2-7, with TRBD1 matching 7 bases. CDR3 length equals 14 residues. The germline CDR1 and CDR2 sequences are SGHVS and FQNEAQ. V lost 5 bases, J lost 3 bases, and 7 bases stayed unmatched. The CDR3 DNA reads TGTGCCAGCAGCCCTCGACAGGGTTTCTACGAGCAGTACTTC. Protein sequence: CASSPRQGFYEQYF.

The chain employs TRBV11-3 and TRBJ2-6; maybe TRBD1 (5 bases). Deletions cut 5 bases from V and 2 bases from J, with 19 bases between. The CDR3 totals 18 residues. In germline, CDR1 is SGHNT, CDR2 YENEEA. CDR3 DNA sequence: TGTGCCAGCAGCCCCGCGTGGGGCGACTCGGCTGGGGCCAACGTCCTGACTTTC. Its translation is CASSPAWGDSAGANVLTF.

The chain joins TRBV6-4 to TRBJ1-2, with 7 bases identical to TRBD1. The CDR3 runs 14 residues. The germline V gene has CDR1 MRHNA and CDR2 SNTAGT. The V segment lost 4 bases and the J segment 5 bases; nucleotides outside the gene matches: 7. The CDR3 region has the DNA TGTGCCAGCAGTGTCCAAGGGGGCCGATATGGCTACACCTTC. Amino acid sequence: CASSVQGGRYGYTF.

The CDR3 sequence is CAWTLRRESNTGELFF. The CDR3 nucleotides read TGTGCCTGGACCCTAAGGAGGGAAAGTAACACCGGGGAGCTGTTTTTT. The V and J genes are TRBV30 and TRBJ2-2; D is perhaps TRBD2 (6 bases). Looked up from germline, CDR1 is GTSNPN and CDR2 is SVGIG (reference sequence). Deletions cut 4 bases from V and 2 bases from J, with 17 bases between. This CDR3 comprises 16 residues.

The chain combines TRBV24-1 with TRBJ2-3; D not resolved. Germline CDR1 KGHDR, CDR2 SFDVKD. Trimming cost V 3 bases and J 6 bases, with 9 bases left between them. This CDR3 region has 13 residues. This CDR3 is CATSDSSWDTQYF. The CDR3 DNA reads TGTGCCACCAGTGATAGTTCCTGGGATACGCAGTATTTT.

The CDR3 sequence is CASSAWDFPYEQYF. The DNA for the CDR3 is TGTGCCAGCAGCGCATGGGACTTTCCCTACGAGCAGTACTTC. This sequence joins TRBV6-5 and TRBJ2-7; D may be TRBD2 (6 bases). The CDR3 runs 14 residues. Trimming took off 6 bases at V and 2 bases at J, with 14 bases between the two ends. The germline V gene has CDR1 MNHEY and CDR2 SVGAGI.